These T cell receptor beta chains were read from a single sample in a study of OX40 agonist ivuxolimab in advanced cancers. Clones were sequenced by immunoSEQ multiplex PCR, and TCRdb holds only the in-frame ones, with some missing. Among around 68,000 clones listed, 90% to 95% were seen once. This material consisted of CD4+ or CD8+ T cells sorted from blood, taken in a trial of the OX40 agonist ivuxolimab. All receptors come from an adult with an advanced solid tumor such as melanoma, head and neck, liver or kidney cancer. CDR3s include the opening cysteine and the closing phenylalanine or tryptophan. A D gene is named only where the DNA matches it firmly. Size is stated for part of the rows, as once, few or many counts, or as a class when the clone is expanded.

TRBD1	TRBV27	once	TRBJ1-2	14	TGTGCCAGCCGTGGGACAGCATCTAACTATGGCTACACCTTC	CASRGTASNYGYTF
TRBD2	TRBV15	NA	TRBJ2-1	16	TGTGCCACCAGCAGAGATCGTAGCGGGAGTGGTAATGAGCAGTTCTTC	CATSRDRSGSGNEQFF
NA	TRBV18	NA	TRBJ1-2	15	TGTGCCAGCTCACCACCTGGACAACCTCAGGGTGGCTACACCTTC	CASSPPGQPQGGYTF
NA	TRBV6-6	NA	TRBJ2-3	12	TGTGCCAGCAGTTACAGCAGGGATACGCAGTATTTT	CASSYSRDTQYF
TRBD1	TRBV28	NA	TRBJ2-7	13	TGTGCCAGCAGTTTTGACCAAACCGGGACAGCTAGCTTC	CASSFDQTGTASF
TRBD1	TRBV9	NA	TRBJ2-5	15	TGTGCCAGCAGTCGCCCTACAGGGGGCGCGGAGACCCAGTACTTC	CASSRPTGGAETQYF
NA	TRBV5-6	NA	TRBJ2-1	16	TGTGCCAGCAGCTTGGTTGGGGAGGACCAATACAATGAGCAGTTCTTC	CASSLVGEDQYNEQFF
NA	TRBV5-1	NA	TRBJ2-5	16	TGCGCCAGCAGCTTAGGGTCCGGGGACCCCCAAGAGACCCAGTACTTC	CASSLGSGDPQETQYF
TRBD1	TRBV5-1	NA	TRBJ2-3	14	TGCGCCAGCAGCCGACAGGGTTCCACAGATACGCAGTATTTT	CASSRQGSTDTQYF
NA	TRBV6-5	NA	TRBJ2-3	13	TGTGCCAGCAGTTACTCGACGCTAGCTGCGCAGTATTTT	CASSYSTLAAQYF
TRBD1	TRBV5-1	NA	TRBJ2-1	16	TGCGCCAGCAGCTCGGACAGGGGTTTGCCCTACAATGAGCAGTTCTTC	CASSSDRGLPYNEQFF
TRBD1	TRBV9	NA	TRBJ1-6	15	TGTGCCAGCAGTTCCCCGGACAGGTATAATTCACCCCTCCACTTT	CASSSPDRYNSPLHF
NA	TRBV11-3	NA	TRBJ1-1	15	TGTGCCAGCAGCGCCGGACAACCGATGAACACTGAAGCTTTCTTT	CASSAGQPMNTEAFF
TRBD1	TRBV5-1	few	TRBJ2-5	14	TGCGCCAGCAGCTTGATGGGGACAGGGAACACCCAGTACTTC	CASSLMGTGNTQYF
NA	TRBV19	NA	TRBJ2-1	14	TGTGCCAGTAGTATAACGGGATTGGGCACTGAGCAGTTCTTC	CASSITGLGTEQFF
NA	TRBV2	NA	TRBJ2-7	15	TGTGCCAGCAGGGCGGGGGCGGCCCCCACTGAGGAGCAGTACTTC	CASRAGAAPTEEQYF
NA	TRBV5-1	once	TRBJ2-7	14	TGCGCCAGCAGCCCTGGCGCTTGGGGTGCCGAGCAGTACTTC	CASSPGAWGAEQYF
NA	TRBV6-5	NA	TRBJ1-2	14	TGTGCCAGCAGACTACATGACAGGAACTATGGCTACACCTTC	CASRLHDRNYGYTF
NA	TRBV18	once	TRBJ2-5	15	TGTGCCAGCTTAGACCCTGGACAGAGTCAAGAGACCCAGTACTTC	CASLDPGQSQETQYF
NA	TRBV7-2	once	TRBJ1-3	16	TGTGCCAGCAGCTCGAATCAGAGGTTCTCTGGAAACACCATATATTTT	CASSSNQRFSGNTIYF
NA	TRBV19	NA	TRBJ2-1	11	TGTGCCAGTAGTCATAACAATGAGCAGTTCTTC	CASSHNNEQFF
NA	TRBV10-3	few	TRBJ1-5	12	TGTGCCATCAGTGAGGGCGCCCAGCCCCAGCATTTT	CAISEGAQPQHF
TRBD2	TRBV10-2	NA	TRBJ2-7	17	TGCGCCAGCAGTCAGACTAGCGGGGCCCTGGGCTCCTACGAGCAGTACTTC	CASSQTSGALGSYEQYF
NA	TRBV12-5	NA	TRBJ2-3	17	TGTGCTAGTGGGATACTAGAGTGGATGATGCGGACAGATACGCAGTATTTT	CASGILEWMMRTDTQYF
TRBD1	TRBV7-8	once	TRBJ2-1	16	TGTGCCAGCAGCGCATACGGGACAGGGGGGAGGGATGAGCAGTTCTTC	CASSAYGTGGRDEQFF
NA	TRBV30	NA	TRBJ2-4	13	TGTGCCTGGAGTCCTCAGATATCAAACATTCAGTACTTC	CAWSPQISNIQYF
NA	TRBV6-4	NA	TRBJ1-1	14	TGTGCCAGCAGGGAGTGGGGGATGAACACTGAAGCTTTCTTT	CASREWGMNTEAFF
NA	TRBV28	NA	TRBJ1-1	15	TGTGCCAGCAGTACCCCGGACAGAAAATACACTGAAGCTTTCTTT	CASSTPDRKYTEAFF
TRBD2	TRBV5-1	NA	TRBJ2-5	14	TGCGCCAGCAGCCGGACTAGCGGCCAAGAGACCCAGTACTTC	CASSRTSGQETQYF
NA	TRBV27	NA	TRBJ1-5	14	TGTGCCAGCAGCGTACAGGGAGGGGATCAGCCCCAGCATTTT	CASSVQGGDQPQHF
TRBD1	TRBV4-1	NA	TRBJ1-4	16	TGCGCCAGCAGCCACCCCCGGGACAGGGAGGGGGTAAAACTGTTTTTT	CASSHPRDREGVKLFF
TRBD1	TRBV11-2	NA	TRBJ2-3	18	TGTGCCAGCAGCTTGCAAAGAGGGACAGGGGGGATCGAAGATACGCAGTATTTT	CASSLQRGTGGIEDTQYF
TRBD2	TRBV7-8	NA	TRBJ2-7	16	TGTGCCAGCAGGCGGACTAGCGGGGTTCGAAGTGAGGAGCAGTACTTC	CASRRTSGVRSEEQYF
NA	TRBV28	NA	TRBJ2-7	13	TGTGCCAGCAGGACCCTGGGGGGTTCCGAGCAGTACTTC	CASRTLGGSEQYF
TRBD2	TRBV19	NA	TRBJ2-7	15	TGTGCCAGTAGTAAGACTAGCGGGTACTCCTACGAGCAGTACTTC	CASSKTSGYSYEQYF
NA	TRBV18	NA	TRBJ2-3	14	TGTGCCAGCTCACCCTCCAGTTCGGTAGATACGCAGTATTTT	CASSPSSSVDTQYF
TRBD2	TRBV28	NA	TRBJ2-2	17	TGTGCCAGCATGGAGACTAGCGGGAAGGGTTACACCGGGGAGCTGTTTTTT	CASMETSGKGYTGELFF
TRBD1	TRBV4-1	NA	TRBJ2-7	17	TGCGCCAGCAGCCCTCCCCCCGGGACAGGGATTACCTACGAGCAGTACTTC	CASSPPPGTGITYEQYF
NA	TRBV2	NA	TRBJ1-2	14	TGTGCCAGCAGTGTGGACGACCTGAATTATGGCTACACCTTC	CASSVDDLNYGYTF
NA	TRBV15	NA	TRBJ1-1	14	TGTGCCACCAGCCCAAACGGTTGGCACACTGAAGCTTTCTTT	CATSPNGWHTEAFF
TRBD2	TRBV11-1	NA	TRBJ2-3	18	TGTGCCAGCAGCTTAGGAGCGGGAGGGCCGAGTAGCCCAGATACGCAGTATTTT	CASSLGAGGPSSPDTQYF
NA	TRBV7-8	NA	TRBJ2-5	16	TGTGCCAGCAGCTTTTTGGGTTCAAGGGCGGCAGAGACCCAGTACTTC	CASSFLGSRAAETQYF
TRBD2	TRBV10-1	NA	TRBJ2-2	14	TGCGCCAGCGGTAGCGGGAGGGTACCCGGGGAGCTGTTTTTT	CASGSGRVPGELFF
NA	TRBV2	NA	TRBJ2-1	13	TGTGCCAGCAGTGAATCGGGGTACAATGAGCAGTTCTTC	CASSESGYNEQFF
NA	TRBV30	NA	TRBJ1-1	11	TGTGCCTGGAGTGTATGGGGTGAAGCTTTCTTT	CAWSVWGEAFF